Following are 27 T cell receptor beta chains from one sample sequenced in a study of blood T cells in healthy people across ages. Next came a second PCR, run for about 6 to 11 cycles, which used a sample-barcoded 5' primer along with a J-beta primer mix. TCRdb re-called the 5' RACE reads with MiXCR, one entry per CDR3 protein. Among about 900,000 distinct CDR3 sequences listed, roughly 60% were seen once. The material sequenced was blood. These receptors were collected from a man aged 25 to 40 in good health.

The rearrangement uses TRBV5-1 and TRBJ2-1, with TRBD2 matching over 8 bases. From germline, CDR1 is SGHRS and CDR2 YFSETQ. Trimming removed 5 bases from V and 5 bases from J; junction bases left unmatched: 6. This CDR3 has 14 residues. As DNA, the CDR3 is TGCGCCAGCAGTTCCGGGACTAGGGACAATGAGCAGTTCTTC. This codes for CASSSGTRDNEQFF.

The J gene is TRBJ2-5, the V gene TRBV25-1, with D possibly being TRBD2 (7 bases). V was trimmed by 4 bases and J by 5 bases, leaving 20 bases between them. The germline gives CDR1 MGHDK, CDR2 SYGVNS. The CDR3 totals 16 residues. This CDR3 is CASSGPRGARQETQYF. The CDR3 region has the DNA TGTGCCAGCAGTGGGCCCCGGGGGGCGCGACAGGAGACCCAGTACTTC.

This chain connects TRBV20-1 to TRBJ2-2, with a tentative D call TRBD2 (6 bases). The CDR3 totals 14 residues. Trimming shortened V by 4 bases and J by 2 bases, and 11 bases separated the two germline ends. The germline CDR1 and CDR2 sequences are DFQATT and SNEGSKA (reference sequence). CDR3 sequence reads: CSANMGLNTGELFF. Written as DNA, the CDR3 is TGCAGTGCTAATATGGGACTTAACACCGGGGAGCTGTTTTTT.

This clonotype was seen a handful of times. This rearrangement joins TRBV3-1 to TRBJ1-1; D not resolved. The length of the CDR3 is 15 residues. Trimming stripped 3 bases from V and 1 base from J, with 12 bases between. Germline V gives CDR1 LGHDT, CDR2 YNNKEL (reference sequence). The CDR3, as DNA: TGTGCCAGCAGCCACCCAGGCGGCGGGAACACTGAAGCTTTCTTT. Translation: CASSHPGGGNTEAFF.

The rearrangement joins TRBV6-2 or TRBV6-3 to TRBJ1-1, with 7 bases lining up with TRBD1. The CDR3 spans 16 residues. V lost 7 bases and J lost 1; bases outside the gene matches: 12. The V gene's germline CDR1 is MNHEY and CDR2 SVGEGT. CDR3 bases: TGTGCCAGCATGGGGACTACCGGACAGGAGAACACTGAAGCTTTCTTT. It encodes CASMGTTGQENTEAFF.

CDR3 DNA sequence: TGCAGCGTTGGTGCGGAGGTGCTTTTCGGCACAGATACGCAGTATTTT. Residues: CSVGAEVLFGTDTQYF. The genes are TRBV29-1 and TRBJ2-3, with D maybe TRBD2 (5 bases). The CDR3 has 16 residues. Per the germline V gene, CDR1 is SQVTM and CDR2 is ANQGSEA. V lost 4 bases, J lost 1 base, and 18 bases lay in between.

V usage is TRBV9 and J usage is TRBJ2-3; 9 bases are a match to TRBD2. Trimming took 2 bases from V and 9 from J; bases not matched to a gene: 19. The CDR3 is 18 residues long. CDR1 is SGDLS, CDR2 YYNGEE, per germline. CDR3 residues: CASSVDPWTGGGVGTQYF. The CDR3 DNA is TGTGCCAGCAGCGTCGACCCTTGGACTGGCGGGGGGGTAGGGACGCAGTATTTT.

The CDR3 nucleotides read TGTGCCACCAGCTCGGTACTAGCGGGTTTCAATGAGCAGTTCTTC. It codes for CATSSVLAGFNEQFF. The chain is built from TRBV15 and TRBJ2-1; TRBD2 agrees at 9 bases. V lost 5 bases to trimming and J lost 6 bases; unmatched junction nucleotides: 8. The length of the CDR3 is 15 residues. Germline CDR1 is LNHNV and CDR2 is YYDKDF (reference sequence).

This clonotype showed up just a few times. This rearrangement joins TRBV15 to TRBJ2-4; a possible D gene is TRBD1 (5 bases). Trimming cost V 0 bases and J 7 bases, with 10 bases left between them. Per the germline V gene, CDR1 is LNHNV and CDR2 is YYDKDF (reference sequence). The CDR3 has 14 residues. Here the CDR3 reads CATSRDPGRNIQYF. CDR3 coding DNA: TGTGCCACCAGCAGAGATCCAGGGCGGAACATTCAGTACTTC.

The chain uses TRBV30 and TRBJ1-2; D is undetermined. There are 14 residues in the CDR3. V lost 0 bases and J 1 base, leaving 9 bases between the germline ends. The germline gives CDR1 GTSNPN, CDR2 SVGIG (reference sequence). The CDR3 coding sequence is TGTGCCTGGAGTGTGGGCCGTTATAACTATGGCTACACCTTC. It is translated as CAWSVGRYNYGYTF.

V and J are TRBV6-2 or TRBV6-3 and TRBJ2-1; D unresolved. The ends were cut back, 7 bases at V and 0 bases at J, with 13 bases in the middle. Per the germline V gene, CDR1 is MNHEY and CDR2 is SVGEGT. The CDR3 totals 15 residues. The CDR3 coding sequence is TGTGCCAGCAACGGACCGATAAGCTCCTACAATGAGCAGTTCTTC. Amino acids: CASNGPISSYNEQFF.

This chain joins TRBV6-5 and TRBJ1-1, with D possibly matching TRBD1 (5 bases). Germline loops: CDR1 MNHEY, CDR2 SVGAGI. The CDR3 length is 15 residues. Trimming cost V 0 bases and J 5 bases, with 13 bases left between them. This CDR3 reads CASSYSPGTNTEAFF. The DNA of the CDR3 is TGTGCCAGCAGTTACTCACCGGGGACGAATACTGAAGCTTTCTTT.

This clonotype was detected ten times or more. The chain has TRBV7-2 and TRBJ2-7; no definite D call. CDR1 is SGHTA and CDR2 is FQGNSA in the germline V gene. Trimming took off 6 bases at V and 4 bases at J, with 10 bases between the two ends. The CDR3 runs 12 residues. The CDR3 nucleotides are TGTGCCAGCAGTTTGGTGAGGTACGAGCAGTACTTC. Its protein is CASSLVRYEQYF.

The CDR3 nucleotides read TGCGCCAGCAGCCGGGACGTTTCTTATACGCAGTATTTT. This translates into CASSRDVSYTQYF. The chain uses TRBV4-3 and TRBJ2-3, with D perhaps being TRBD1 or TRBD2 (5 bases each). The CDR3 extends over 13 amino acids. Between the trimmed V and J ends, which lost 4 bases and 7 bases, there was a span of 12 bases. Germline CDR1 and CDR2: LGHNA and YSLEER.

There are a few counts of this clonotype. V gene TRBV5-1 combines with J gene TRBJ2-4; D gene ambiguous. V was shortened by 4 bases and J by 4 bases, with 12 bases between the two germline ends. The germline gives CDR1 SGHRS, CDR2 YFSETQ. This CDR3 is 14 amino acids long. The CDR3 spells CASSGPADKNIQYF. In DNA form, the CDR3 reads TGCGCCAGCAGCGGCCCAGCCGATAAAAACATTCAGTACTTC.

The rearrangement joins TRBV11-2 to TRBJ2-7; 15 bases are a match to TRBD2. V trimming: 5 bases; J trimming: 0 bases; junction bases outside the gene matches: 5. The CDR3 is 17 residues long. CDR1 is SGHAT and CDR2 is FQNNGV in the germline V gene. The CDR3 coding sequence is TGTGCCAGCAGCCCTGGACTAGCGGGGGGGTCCTCCTACGAGCAGTACTTC. It yields the protein CASSPGLAGGSSYEQYF.

The chain couples TRBV9 to TRBJ1-2; 7 positions agree with TRBD1. CDR1 is SGDLS and CDR2 is YYNGEE in the germline V gene. This CDR3 region has 12 residues. With 3 bases clipped from V and 9 bases from J, the junction kept 5 bases outside the gene matches. CDR3: CASSGSGQSYTF. DNA of the CDR3: TGTGCCAGCAGCGGTTCGGGACAGAGCTACACCTTC.

This sequence joins TRBV14 and TRBJ1-2; D is ambiguous. Trimming took 0 bases from V and 8 from J, leaving 10 bases between them. Germline V gene sequence: CDR1 SGHDN, CDR2 FVKESK. CDR3 size: 13 residues. The CDR3 region is CASSQEGRGGYTF. CDR3 DNA: TGTGCCAGCAGCCAAGAGGGCCGTGGGGGCTACACCTTC.

The genes are TRBV2 and TRBJ2-5, with 8 bases identical to TRBD2. Germline values: CDR1 SNHLY, CDR2 FYNNEI. CDR3 length equals 15 residues. The ends lost 5 bases at V and 2 bases at J; junction bases unmatched: 7. The CDR3 sequence is CASSSGGADQETQYF. The CDR3 DNA is TGTGCCAGCAGTTCGGGGGGGGCCGATCAAGAGACCCAGTACTTC.

This clonotype has a handful of counts. The chain links TRBV7-9 to TRBJ2-5; no clear D. Judging by the DNA end, TRBJ2-7 fits better; the J call may be wrong. The germline V gene has CDR1 SEHNR and CDR2 FQNEAQ (reference sequence). The CDR3 covers 13 residues. This chain's CDR3 is CASSLVPSHEQYF. CDR3 sequence (DNA): TGTGCCAGCAGCTTAGTACCCAGTCACGAGCAGTACTTC.

This clonotype appeared a few times. This chain connects TRBV9 to TRBJ2-7, with 9 positions matching TRBD1. The CDR3 runs to 15 residues. V lost 4 bases to trimming and J lost 3 bases; unmatched junction nucleotides: 8. Germline V CDR1 and CDR2: SGDLS, YYNGEE. In nucleotides, the CDR3 is TGTGCCAGCAGCCCCCGGGGACAGGGTATCTACGAGCAGTACTTC. This codes for CASSPRGQGIYEQYF.

The chain carries TRBV29-1 and TRBJ2-6, with unresolved D. CDR1 SQVTM and CDR2 ANQGSEA come from the germline V gene. The CDR3 is made up of 12 amino acids. V was pared by 6 bases and J by 1 base, with 4 bases between. DNA for the CDR3: TGCAGCGTAGGATCTGGGGCCAACGTCCTGACTTTC. It codes for CSVGSGANVLTF.

The CDR3 bases are TGTGCCAGCAGTTGGGAAGTCAACACTGAAGCTTTCTTT. Encoded protein: CASSWEVNTEAFF. This chain links TRBV27 with TRBJ1-1; D gene ambiguous. CDR1 and CDR2 (germline): MNHEY, SMNVEV (reference sequence). V lost 4 bases and J lost 2, with 8 bases in between. The CDR3 spans 13 residues.

This chain uses TRBV12-3 or TRBV12-4 with TRBJ2-4; a weak D match, TRBD1 (7 bases). The J call may be wrong; the DNA end is better matched by TRBJ2-7. There are 14 residues in the CDR3. The CDR3 DNA sequence: TGTGCCAGCAGTTTTCAGGGGGGACCCTACGAGCAGTACTTC. This translates into CASSFQGGPYEQYF.

V gene TRBV6-2 or TRBV6-3 combines with J gene TRBJ2-5; D uncertain. The V and J ends lost 0 bases and 11 bases respectively, with 10 bases between them. CDR1 and CDR2 from the germline V gene are MNHEY and SVGEGT. This CDR3 has 12 amino acids. DNA of the CDR3: TGTGCCAGCAGTTACTCCGCCAAGAAGCAGTACTTC. This codes for CASSYSAKKQYF.

This rearrangement joins TRBV7-2 to TRBJ2-7; D ambiguous. Between the trimmed V and J ends, which lost 0 bases and 0 bases, there was a span of 18 bases. This CDR3 is built from 18 residues. Germline assignment: CDR1 SGHTA and CDR2 FQGNSA. CDR3 in DNA: TGTGCCAGCAGCTTAGCGTTGGGCAGCCTCCAGAGCTCCTACGAGCAGTACTTC. Translating gives CASSLALGSLQSSYEQYF. The variable domain in full, completed from reference TRBV7-2 and TRBJ2-7, reads GAGVSQSPSNKVTEKGKDVELRCDPISGHTALYWYRQSLGQGLEFLIYFQGNSAPDKSGLPSDRFSAERTGGSVSTLTIQRTQQEDSAVYLCASSLALGSLQSSYEQYFGPGTRLTVT.

This clonotype was seen repeatedly, ten times or more. The chain employs TRBV6-1 and TRBJ2-7; TRBD1 matches at 7 bases. Trimming took 7 bases from V and 5 from J; bases not matched to a gene: 14. The CDR3 is 15 amino acids. CDR1 and CDR2 (germline): MNHNS, SASEGT. The CDR3 DNA is TGTGCCAGCACCCTAATAGGGGGCGCCCCCAACGAGCAGTACTTC. This codes for CASTLIGGAPNEQYF.